The 5 T cell receptor beta chains in this list originate from one sample, sequenced in a study of cytomegalovirus exposure and HLA in healthy donors. The PCR ran on 60 Vbeta and 13 Jbeta primers. Method: immunoSEQ multiplex PCR; TCRdb's copy keeps in-frame clones and lacks some. The table has tens of thousands of clones, 68% seen once. The sequencing sample was made of PBMCs. The receptors originated from a man aged 40-55 years in good health and CMV-seropositive.

The chain couples TRBV5-4 to TRBJ1-1; D is undetermined. The CDR3 runs to 13 residues. The ends were cut back, 0 bases at V and 5 bases at J, with 8 bases in the middle. The V gene's germline CDR1 is SGHNT and CDR2 YYREEE (reference sequence). CDR3 nucleotide sequence: TGTGCCAGCAGCTTGGATGCGGGTACTGAAGCTTTCTTT. Its protein product is CASSLDAGTEAFF.

The chain couples TRBV19 to TRBJ1-5; D remains unclear. The CDR3 is 17 amino acids. Germline loops: CDR1 LNHDA, CDR2 SQIVND (reference sequence). Deletions cut 3 bases from V and 4 bases from J, with 19 bases between. The CDR3 DNA follows: TGTGCCAGTAGTATTGGCCGAACCCGGGAGATTAATCAGCCCCAGCATTTT. Amino acids: CASSIGRTREINQPQHF.

The CDR3 nucleotides read TGTGCCAGCAGTTCCCCCCTAGCGGGTTACGAGCAGTACTTC. This encodes CASSSPLAGYEQYF. V gene TRBV27 combines with J gene TRBJ2-7; 8 bases align to TRBD2. Germline V CDR1 and CDR2: MNHEY, SMNVEV (reference sequence). This CDR3 comprises 14 residues. With 4 bases clipped from V and 4 bases from J, the junction kept 6 bases outside the gene matches.

The chain links TRBV7-2 to TRBJ1-4; 8 bases map to TRBD1. The CDR3 is 14 amino acids. Unmatched junction bases numbered 5, after V lost 3 bases and J lost 8 bases. CDR1 SGHTA and CDR2 FQGNSA come from the germline V gene. The CDR3 coding sequence is TGTGCCAGCAGCTTGCAGGGGGCCAGGGAAAAACTGTTTTTT. Protein: CASSLQGAREKLFF.

J is TRBJ2-7 and V is TRBV6-6; the match to TRBD1 covers 11 bases. J lost 7 bases, V lost 6 bases, and 11 bases had no gene match. The CDR3 is 15 residues long. CDR1 MNHNY and CDR2 SVGAGI come from the germline V gene (reference sequence). This CDR3 is CASRAPDRGRGEQYF. The CDR3 coding sequence is TGTGCCAGCAGAGCCCCGGACAGGGGGCGAGGGGAGCAGTACTTC.